This TCR beta chain was profiled in a study of T cells in Graves' hyperthyroidism and ophthalmopathy. This CDR3 has 12 amino acids. With 1 base removed from V and 6 bases from J, the gap between germline ends came to 5 bases. Study findings and constraints: Expanded thyroid clonotypes (above 0.001) were mostly also found in blood. A 13 V-J signature model discriminated ophthalmopathy versus stable hyperthyroidism.

The source material, RNA transcripts, was used to amplify TCR beta CDR3 regions. In the first-round RT-PCR of the TCR CDR3, the HTBI primer set was used. MiXCR, run by TCRdb on the multiplex PCR reads, gives a single entry per CDR3 protein. The sample gives 490,000 or so distinct CDR3 sequences, around a fifth of which show up once; around 47% is in the top ten. In this sample, this clonotype turned up many times. The antigen remains unidentified. V is TRBV12-3 or TRBV12-4 and J is TRBJ2-3; D gene ambiguous. The TCR originated in a woman between 70 and 85 years old with Graves' ophthalmopathy. Source material: blood. The CDR3 coding sequence is TGTGCCAGCAGTTTAGATGTCGATACGCAGTATTTT. It codes for CASSLDVDTQYF.